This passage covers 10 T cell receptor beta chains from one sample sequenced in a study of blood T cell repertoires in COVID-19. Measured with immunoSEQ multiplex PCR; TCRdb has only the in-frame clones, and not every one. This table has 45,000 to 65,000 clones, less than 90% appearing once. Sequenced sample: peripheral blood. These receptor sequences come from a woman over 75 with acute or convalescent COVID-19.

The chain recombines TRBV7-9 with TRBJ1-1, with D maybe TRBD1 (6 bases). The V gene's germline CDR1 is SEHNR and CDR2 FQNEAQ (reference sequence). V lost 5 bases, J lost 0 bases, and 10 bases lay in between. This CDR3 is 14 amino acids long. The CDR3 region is CASSHRELNTEAFF. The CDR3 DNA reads TGTGCCAGCAGCCACAGGGAACTGAACACTGAAGCTTTCTTT. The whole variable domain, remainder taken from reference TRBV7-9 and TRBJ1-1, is DTGVSQNPRHKITKRGQNVTFRCDPISEHNRLYWYRQTLGQGPEFLTYFQNEAQLEKSRLLSDRFSAERPKGSFSTLEIQRTEQGDSAMYLCASSHRELNTEAFFGQGTRLTVV.

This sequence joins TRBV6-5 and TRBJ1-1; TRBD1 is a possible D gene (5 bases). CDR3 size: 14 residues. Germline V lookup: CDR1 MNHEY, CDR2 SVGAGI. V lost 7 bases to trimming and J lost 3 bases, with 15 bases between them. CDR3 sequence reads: CASTNSQGDTEAFF. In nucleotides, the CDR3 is TGTGCCAGCACTAACTCGCAAGGGGACACTGAAGCTTTCTTT.

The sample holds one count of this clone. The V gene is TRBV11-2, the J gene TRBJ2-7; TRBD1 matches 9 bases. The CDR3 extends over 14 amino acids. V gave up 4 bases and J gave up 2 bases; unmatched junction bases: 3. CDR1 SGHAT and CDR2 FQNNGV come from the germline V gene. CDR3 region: CASSYDRGTYEQYF. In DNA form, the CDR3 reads TGTGCCAGCAGCTACGACAGGGGGACCTACGAGCAGTACTTC.

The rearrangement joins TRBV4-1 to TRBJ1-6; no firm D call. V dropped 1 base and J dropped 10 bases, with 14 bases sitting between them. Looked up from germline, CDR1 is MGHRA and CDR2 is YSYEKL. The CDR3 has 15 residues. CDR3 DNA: TGCGCCAGCAGCCAAGCCTACAGAAAGGCCTCACCCCTCCACTTT. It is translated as CASSQAYRKASPLHF.

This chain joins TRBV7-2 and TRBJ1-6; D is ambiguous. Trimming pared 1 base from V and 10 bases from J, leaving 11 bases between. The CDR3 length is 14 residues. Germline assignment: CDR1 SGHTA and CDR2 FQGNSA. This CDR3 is CASSLVSAGSPLHF. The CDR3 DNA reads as TGTGCCAGCAGCTTAGTGTCGGCAGGCTCACCCCTCCACTTT.

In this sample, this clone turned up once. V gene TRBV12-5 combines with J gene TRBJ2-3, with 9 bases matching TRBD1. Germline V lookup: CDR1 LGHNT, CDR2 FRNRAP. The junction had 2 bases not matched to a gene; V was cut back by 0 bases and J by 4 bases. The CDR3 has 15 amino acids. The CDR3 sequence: CASGLVQGAADTQYF. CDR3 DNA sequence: TGTGCTAGTGGTTTGGTACAGGGGGCGGCAGATACGCAGTATTTT.

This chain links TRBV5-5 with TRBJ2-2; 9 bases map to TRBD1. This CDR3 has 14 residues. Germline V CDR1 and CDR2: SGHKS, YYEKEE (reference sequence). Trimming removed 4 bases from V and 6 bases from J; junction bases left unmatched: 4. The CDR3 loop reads CASSRDREAGELFF. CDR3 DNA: TGTGCCAGCAGCCGGGACAGGGAGGCCGGGGAGCTGTTTTTT.

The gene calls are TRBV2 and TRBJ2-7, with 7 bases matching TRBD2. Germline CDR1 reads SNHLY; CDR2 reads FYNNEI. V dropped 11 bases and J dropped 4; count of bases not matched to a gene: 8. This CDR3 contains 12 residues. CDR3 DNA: TGTGCCGGGGCGGGGGAACCTTACGAGCAGTACTTC. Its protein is CAGAGEPYEQYF.

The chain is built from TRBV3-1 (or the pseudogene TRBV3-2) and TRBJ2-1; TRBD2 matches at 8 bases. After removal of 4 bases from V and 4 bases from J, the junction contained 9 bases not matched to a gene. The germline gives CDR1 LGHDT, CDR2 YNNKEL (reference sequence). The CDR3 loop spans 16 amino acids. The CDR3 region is CASSPWTGGAYNEQFF. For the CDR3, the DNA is TGTGCCAGCAGCCCCTGGACGGGGGGGGCTTACAATGAGCAGTTCTTC.

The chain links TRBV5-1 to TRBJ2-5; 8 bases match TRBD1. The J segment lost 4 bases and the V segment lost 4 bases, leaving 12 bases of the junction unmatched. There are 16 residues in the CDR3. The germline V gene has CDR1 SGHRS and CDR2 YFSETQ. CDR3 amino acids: CASSLQGAVSGETQYF. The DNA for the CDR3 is TGCGCCAGCAGCCTCCAGGGGGCTGTCTCTGGAGAGACCCAGTACTTC.